Below, 16 T cell receptor beta chains from the same sample are listed, as sequenced in a study of cytomegalovirus exposure and HLA in healthy donors. Both 60 Vbeta primers and 13 Jbeta primers went into the PCR. Assay: immunoSEQ multiplex PCR; the TCRdb copy retains only in-frame clones and omits some. This table holds about 120,000 clones, about 64% found once. Sequenced sample: PBMCs. The source of these receptors is a man younger than 30 in good health and CMV-seropositive.

The chain links TRBV6-1 to TRBJ2-3, with 7 bases lining up with TRBD2. Germline-derived CDR1 and CDR2 are MNHNS and SASEGT. The CDR3 is made up of 15 amino acids. Losses at the gene ends were 3 bases for V and 1 base for J; bases not matched to a gene: 4. CDR3 amino acids: CASSEERGGTDTQYF. DNA of the CDR3: TGTGCCAGCAGTGAGGAGCGGGGAGGCACAGATACGCAGTATTTT.

This clone was seen more than once but under ten times. The chain is built from TRBV7-6 and TRBJ2-5; D is perhaps TRBD2 (7 bases). The DNA end is more similar to TRBJ2-7, so the J call may be wrong. CDR1 and CDR2 from the germline V gene are SGHVS and FNYEAQ. This CDR3 comprises 17 residues. Here the CDR3 reads CASSLRGGEGGTYEQYF. DNA for the CDR3: TGTGCCAGCAGCTTAAGGGGGGGTGAGGGGGGAACCTACGAGCAGTACTTC.

The J gene is TRBJ2-3, the V gene TRBV7-2; TRBD2 aligns across 12 bases. This CDR3 has 17 amino acids. The trim removed 4 bases at V and 2 bases at J, leaving 7 bases unmatched. CDR1 and CDR2 from the germline V gene are SGHTA and FQGNSA. The CDR3: CASSSWTSGEHTDTQYF. CDR3 nucleotide sequence: TGTGCCAGCAGCTCGTGGACTAGCGGGGAGCACACAGATACGCAGTATTTT.

The chain couples TRBV11-1 to TRBJ2-7, with D possibly being TRBD2 (7 bases). Trimming shortened V by 5 bases and J by 2 bases, and 13 bases separated the two germline ends. The germline V gene encodes CDR1 SGHAT and CDR2 FQDESV (reference sequence). The CDR3 is made up of 14 amino acids. CDR3 residues: CASSTGRDPYEQYV. In DNA form, the CDR3 reads TGTGCCAGCAGCACAGGGAGGGATCCCTACGAGCAGTACGTC.

The chain couples TRBV4-1 to TRBJ2-1; 12 bases map to TRBD1. J was trimmed by 8 bases and V by 3 bases; bases with no gene match: 2. There are 14 residues in the CDR3. Germline assignment: CDR1 MGHRA and CDR2 YSYEKL. CDR3 in amino acids: CASSQGQGAYEQFF. The DNA for the CDR3 is TGCGCCAGCAGCCAGGGACAGGGGGCCTATGAGCAGTTCTTC.

This CDR3 is CASPPGQGYNEQFF. The CDR3 bases are TGTGCCAGCCCGCCGGGACAGGGCTACAATGAGCAGTTCTTC. The V gene is TRBV2, the J gene TRBJ2-1; 9 nucleotides line up with TRBD1. From germline, CDR1 is SNHLY and CDR2 FYNNEI. CDR3 size: 14 residues. J was trimmed by 3 bases and V by 8 bases; bases with no gene match: 5.

This clone was counted only a few times. The chain couples TRBV28 to TRBJ1-6; tentative D call: TRBD1 (5 bases). Trimming pared 6 bases from V and 9 bases from J, leaving 15 bases between. Per the germline V gene, CDR1 is MDHEN and CDR2 is SYDVKM. The CDR3 sequence is 14 residues long. The DNA for the CDR3 is TGTGCCAGCAGACTGTTGACAGATTTTTCACCCCTCCACTTT. Translated, it gives CASRLLTDFSPLHF.

The table lists this clone with a few counts. The gene calls are TRBV28 and TRBJ2-4; 7 nucleotides match TRBD1. The germline CDR1 and CDR2 sequences are MDHEN and SYDVKM. V shed 5 bases, J shed 6 bases, and the junction held 7 bases outside the gene matches. The CDR3 runs 14 residues. The DNA of the CDR3 is TGTGCCAGCAGTCAAGAGGGGGCCGGAAACATTCAGTACTTC. Its translation is CASSQEGAGNIQYF.

The chain couples TRBV10-2 to TRBJ2-1, with TRBD1 matching 7 bases. The V and J ends lost 2 bases and 7 bases, in that order; junction bases with no gene match: 8. The germline gives CDR1 WSHSY, CDR2 SAAADI. This CDR3 has 15 residues. CDR3 region: CASSERWTGANEQFF. Written as DNA, the CDR3 is TGCGCCAGCAGTGAGAGATGGACAGGTGCGAATGAGCAGTTCTTC.

This chain uses TRBV6-5 with TRBJ1-4, with 9 bases lining up with TRBD1. The germline V gene has CDR1 MNHEY and CDR2 SVGAGI. Trimming removed 5 bases from V and 8 bases from J; junction bases left unmatched: 6. The CDR3 is 14 residues long. In nucleotides, the CDR3 is TGTGCCAGCAGTGGGGGACAGGGATACGAAAAACTGTTTTTT. It encodes CASSGGQGYEKLFF.

V and J are TRBV5-6 and TRBJ2-3, with 11 nucleotides matching TRBD2. The CDR3 runs 16 residues. Germline CDR1 reads SGHDT; CDR2 reads YYEEEE. Trimming removed 4 bases from V and 3 bases from J; junction bases left unmatched: 7. The CDR3 sequence is CASSLLAGGLTDTQYF. The CDR3 nucleotides are TGTGCCAGCAGCCTGCTAGCGGGGGGACTTACAGATACGCAGTATTTT.

The chain couples TRBV28 to TRBJ2-3; the D gene is possibly TRBD2 (7 bases). The CDR3 is 14 residues long. Germline-derived CDR1 and CDR2 are MDHEN and SYDVKM. V lost 8 bases to trimming and J lost 4 bases, with 16 bases between them. For the CDR3, the DNA is TGTGCCAGCGTCGAGGCGGGGGCCCCAGATACGCAGTATTTT. This translates into CASVEAGAPDTQYF.

This chain uses TRBV27 with TRBJ2-1; 9 nucleotides match TRBD2. Unmatched junction bases numbered 7, after V lost 6 bases and J lost 7 bases. Germline V gives CDR1 MNHEY, CDR2 SMNVEV (reference sequence). The CDR3 contains 14 residues. CDR3 nucleotides: TGTGCCAGCAGATTGGCGGGGGGGCCGAATGAGCAGTTCTTC. This encodes CASRLAGGPNEQFF.

The V call is TRBV28, the J call TRBJ1-3, with 7 bases lining up with TRBD1. Germline V lookup: CDR1 MDHEN, CDR2 SYDVKM. CDR3 length: 15 residues. With 5 bases clipped from V and 0 bases from J, the junction kept 4 bases outside the gene matches. The DNA for the CDR3 is TGTGCCAGCAGTAGAGACAGGGCCTCTGGAAACACCATATATTTT. This gives the protein CASSRDRASGNTIYF.

The chain recombines TRBV5-1 with TRBJ2-5; D remains ambiguous. The germline V and J ends were trimmed by 5 bases and 5 bases, with 19 bases remaining between them. CDR1 and CDR2 from the germline V gene are SGHRS and YFSETQ. This CDR3 is built from 15 residues. The CDR3 loop is CASRFNPGPFETQYF. CDR3 sequence (DNA): TGCGCCAGCAGGTTTAATCCAGGTCCGTTTGAGACCCAGTACTTC. The variable domain in full, completed from reference TRBV5-1 and TRBJ2-5, reads KAGVTQTPRYLIKTRGQQVTLSCSPISGHRSVSWYQQTPGQGLQFLFEYFSETQRNKGNFPGRFSGRQFSNSRSEMNVSTLELGDSALYLCASRFNPGPFETQYFGPGTRLLVL.

The V gene is TRBV7-2, the J gene TRBJ2-7; D possibly corresponds to TRBD1 (6 bases). V dropped 2 bases and J dropped 6 bases, with 11 bases sitting between them. This CDR3 contains 13 residues. Germline lookup yields CDR1 SGHTA and CDR2 FQGNSA. CDR3 nucleotide sequence: TGTGCCAGCAGCTTAACAGGGATAGGCGAGCAGTACTTC. Protein sequence: CASSLTGIGEQYF. The whole variable domain, remainder taken from reference TRBV7-2 and TRBJ2-7, is GAGVSQSPSNKVTEKGKDVELRCDPISGHTALYWYRQSLGQGLEFLIYFQGNSAPDKSGLPSDRFSAERTGGSVSTLTIQRTQQEDSAVYLCASSLTGIGEQYFGPGTRLTVT.